This T cell receptor beta chain originates from a study of technical replicates of blood from a few donors. CDR1 and CDR2 (germline): LGHNA, YSLEER. The CDR3 sequence is 15 residues long. The V end lost 0 bases, the J end lost 2 bases, and 10 bases lay between the germline ends. The method was immunoSEQ multiplex PCR; TCRdb's version includes in-frame clones alone and lacks a portion of them. The data hold about 56,000 clones, with more than 90% observed a single time. Input material: PBMCs. The sequence was collected from a human donor in good health. Some clones in this sample may be carry-over from other donors' samples. This chain uses TRBV4-3 with TRBJ2-5; tentative D call: TRBD1 (5 bases). DNA for the CDR3: TGCGCCAGCAGCCAAGAAAGGGGAACGCAAGAGACCCAGTACTTC. Its protein product is CASSQERGTQETQYF.